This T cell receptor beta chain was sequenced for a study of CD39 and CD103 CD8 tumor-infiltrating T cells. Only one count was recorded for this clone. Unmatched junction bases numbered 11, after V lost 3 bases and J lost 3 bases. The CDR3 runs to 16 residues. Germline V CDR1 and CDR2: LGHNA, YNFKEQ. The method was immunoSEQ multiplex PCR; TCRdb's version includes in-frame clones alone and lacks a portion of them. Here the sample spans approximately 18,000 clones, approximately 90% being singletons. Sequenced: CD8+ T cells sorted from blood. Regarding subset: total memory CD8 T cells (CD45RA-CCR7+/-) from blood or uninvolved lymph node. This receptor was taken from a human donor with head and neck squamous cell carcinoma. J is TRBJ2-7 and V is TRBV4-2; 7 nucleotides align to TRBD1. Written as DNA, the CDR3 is TGTGCCAGCAGCCATCCACCGAGACAGGGACACTACGAGCAGTACTTC. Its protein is CASSHPPRQGHYEQYF.